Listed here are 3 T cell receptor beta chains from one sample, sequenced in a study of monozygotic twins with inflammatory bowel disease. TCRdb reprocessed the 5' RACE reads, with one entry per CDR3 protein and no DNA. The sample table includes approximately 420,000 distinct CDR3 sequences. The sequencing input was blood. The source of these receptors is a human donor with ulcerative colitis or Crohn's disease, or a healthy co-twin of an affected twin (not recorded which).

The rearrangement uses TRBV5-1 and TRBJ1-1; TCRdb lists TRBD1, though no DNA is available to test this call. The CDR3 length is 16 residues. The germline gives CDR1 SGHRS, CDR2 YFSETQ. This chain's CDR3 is CASSLVPDRGNTEAFF.

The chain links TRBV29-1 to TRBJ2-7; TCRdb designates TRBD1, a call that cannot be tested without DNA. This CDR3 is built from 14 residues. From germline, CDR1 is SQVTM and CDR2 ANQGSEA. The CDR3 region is CSVEGGASSYEQYF.

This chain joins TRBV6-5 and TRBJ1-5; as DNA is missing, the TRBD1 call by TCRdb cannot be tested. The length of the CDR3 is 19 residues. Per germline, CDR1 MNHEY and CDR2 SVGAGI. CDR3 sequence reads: CASSYLRDRDGKSTQPQHF.